The 30 T cell receptor beta chains below come from one sample, sequenced in a study of control samples from healthy donors and cancer patients. The data were produced by immunoSEQ multiplex PCR, yet TCRdb's version contains in-frame clones alone and is incomplete. This sample has tens of thousands of clones, with about 89% found just once. Sequencing was done on a sample of PBMCs. These receptors all stem from a woman between 50 and 59 years old with colorectal cancer.

The CDR3 sequence is CASSQESPGIYLGDTQYF. The CDR3 nucleotides read TGCGCCAGCAGCCAAGAATCTCCGGGGATTTATCTCGGGGATACGCAGTATTTT. J is TRBJ2-3 and V is TRBV4-1, with D possibly matching TRBD2 (5 bases). V lost 0 bases and J lost 6, with 22 bases in between. The germline V gene encodes CDR1 MGHRA and CDR2 YSYEKL. CDR3 length: 18 amino acids.

The V gene is TRBV19, the J gene TRBJ2-2; the D gene is possibly TRBD2 (6 bases). V lost 7 bases to trimming and J lost 3 bases, with 9 bases between them. The CDR3 length is 13 residues. Germline lookup yields CDR1 LNHDA and CDR2 SQIVND (reference sequence). The CDR3 coding sequence is TGTGCCAGTAATGGGGGGTACACCGGGGAGCTGTTTTTT. Translated, it gives CASNGGYTGELFF.

Turning to this clone: One end of the junction fails to match germline, which may point to a read error. The chain combines TRBV28 with TRBJ1-2, with D perhaps matching TRBD1 (6 bases). There are 12 residues in the CDR3. Germline V CDR1 and CDR2: MDHEN, SYDVKM. CDR3 sequence reads: CASSSLKGMDSF. CDR3 in DNA: TGTGCCAGCAGTTCTTTGAAGGGGATGGACAGCTTC.

For this clone: Other DNA sequences in this specimen translate into the identical CDR3. The chain uses TRBV19 and TRBJ1-2, with a possible D match to TRBD1 (5 bases). From germline, CDR1 is LNHDA and CDR2 SQIVND (reference sequence). This CDR3 has 12 amino acids. Trimming removed 6 bases at V and 8 bases at J, with 13 bases between. CDR3 DNA: TGTGCCAGTAGGGACAACAAGAGAGGCTACACCTTC. Amino acids: CASRDNKRGYTF.

The chain carries TRBV9 and TRBJ2-3; TRBD2 matches 9 bases. Losses at the gene ends were 7 bases for V and 0 bases for J; bases not matched to a gene: 9. The CDR3 has 16 residues. Per the germline V gene, CDR1 is SGDLS and CDR2 is YYNGEE. For the CDR3, the DNA is TGTGCCAGCGGGACTAGCCCAAGAGGGAGCACAGATACGCAGTATTTT. This encodes CASGTSPRGSTDTQYF. The full variable domain, in which reference TRBV9 and TRBJ2-3 provide the parts outside the CDR3, is DSGVTQTPKHLITATGQRVTLRCSPRSGDLSVYWYQQSLDQGLQFLIQYYNGEERAKGNILERFSAQQFPDLHSELNLSSLELGDSALYFCASGTSPRGSTDTQYFGPGTRLTVL.

The chain has TRBV4-2 and TRBJ1-6; TRBD1 matches 8 bases. V gave up 0 bases and J gave up 6 bases; unmatched junction bases: 4. CDR3 length equals 16 residues. Germline V CDR1 and CDR2: LGHNA, YNFKEQ. The DNA of the CDR3 is TGTGCCAGCAGCCAAGACCGGGGGACAGGTAATTCACCCCTCCACTTT. Its translation: CASSQDRGTGNSPLHF.

The chain links TRBV14 to TRBJ1-5, with TRBD1 identical over 7 bases. Trimming cost V 0 bases and J 5 bases; bases outside gene matches: 7. Germline CDR1 reads SGHDN; CDR2 reads FVKESK. CDR3 length: 16 residues. DNA for the CDR3: TGTGCCAGCAGCCAAGAAGACAGGGAACGAGATCAGCCCCAGCATTTT. This gives the protein CASSQEDRERDQPQHF.

CDR3 in DNA: TGCGCCAGCAGCCAAGAAGGGGGCAGAGGGTCCGGGGAGCTGTTTTTT. This translates into CASSQEGGRGSGELFF. The chain uses TRBV4-3 and TRBJ2-2, with 7 bases lining up with TRBD1. CDR3 size: 16 residues. The germline CDR1 and CDR2 sequences are LGHNA and YSLEER. V gave up 0 bases and J gave up 6 bases; unmatched junction bases: 7.

The chain couples TRBV6-2 or TRBV6-3 to TRBJ1-1, with D possibly matching TRBD1 (6 bases). The CDR3 is 13 residues long. Germline V gives CDR1 MNHEY, CDR2 SVGEGT. Trimming pared 5 bases from V and 6 bases from J, leaving 13 bases between. The CDR3 loop is CASSIQGFSEAFF. The CDR3 DNA is TGTGCCAGCAGTATCCAGGGGTTCTCTGAAGCTTTCTTT.

V and J are TRBV15 and TRBJ1-2; tentatively, D is TRBD1 (6 bases). Trimming pared 4 bases from V and 3 bases from J, leaving 12 bases between. The CDR3 spans 14 residues. Germline loops: CDR1 LNHNV, CDR2 YYDKDF (reference sequence). CDR3 amino acids: CATSTGDTHYGYTF. CDR3 coding DNA: TGTGCCACCAGCACCGGGGACACTCACTATGGCTACACCTTC.

The V call is TRBV2, the J call TRBJ1-1; D is perhaps TRBD1 (5 bases). V was cut by 6 bases and J by 0 bases, with 11 bases left in between. In germline, CDR1 is SNHLY, CDR2 FYNNEI. This CDR3 comprises 14 residues. CDR3 protein: CASRREGMNTEAFF. CDR3 coding DNA: TGTGCCAGCAGACGAGAGGGGATGAACACTGAAGCTTTCTTT.

CDR3 nucleotide sequence: TGTGCCAGTAGTATAGATAACGGAGGTAGCGGGGGCTACAATGAGCAGTTCTTC. Its translation is CASSIDNGGSGGYNEQFF. The genes are TRBV19 and TRBJ2-1, with 9 bases matching TRBD2. J was trimmed by 3 bases and V by 0 bases; bases with no gene match: 9. The germline V gene encodes CDR1 LNHDA and CDR2 SQIVND (reference sequence). There are 18 residues in the CDR3.

The chain carries TRBV19 and TRBJ1-4, with a weak D call TRBD1 (5 bases). The CDR3 is made up of 16 amino acids. Trimming shortened V by 3 bases and J by 3 bases, and 14 bases separated the two germline ends. Germline CDR1 is LNHDA and CDR2 is SQIVND (reference sequence). The CDR3 nucleotides read TGTGCCAGTAGTATGACAGCCAAAGGGGCTAATGAAAAACTGTTTTTT. Its protein is CASSMTAKGANEKLFF.

The CDR3 protein is CSIDRGADTQYF. The CDR3, as DNA: TGCAGCATCGACAGGGGGGCAGATACGCAGTATTTT. The chain recombines TRBV29-1 with TRBJ2-3; 9 bases are a match to TRBD1. Germline assignment: CDR1 SQVTM and CDR2 ANQGSEA. The CDR3 totals 12 residues. Germline trimming cut 8 bases from V and 4 bases from J; bases unmatched to any gene: 4.

V usage is TRBV6-4 and J usage is TRBJ2-1; 10 nucleotides agree with TRBD1. V gave up 5 bases and J gave up 8 bases; unmatched junction bases: 12. The germline CDR1 and CDR2 sequences are MRHNA and SNTAGT. The CDR3 contains 16 residues. CDR3 bases: TGTGCCAGCAGTATCCGGGACAGGGGTGCTACACATGAGCAGTTCTTC. Translation: CASSIRDRGATHEQFF.

The chain employs TRBV2 and TRBJ2-5, with TRBD2 identical over 9 bases. CDR3 size: 15 residues. V shed 7 bases, J shed 4 bases, and the junction held 10 bases outside the gene matches. Germline V gives CDR1 SNHLY, CDR2 FYNNEI. Here the CDR3 reads CASTTSGGRGETQYF. CDR3 DNA sequence: TGTGCCAGCACCACCAGCGGGGGGCGGGGAGAGACCCAGTACTTC.

The rearrangement links TRBV2 to TRBJ2-1, with 12 positions matching TRBD2. V trimming: 5 bases; J trimming: 3 bases; junction bases outside the gene matches: 2. From germline, CDR1 is SNHLY and CDR2 FYNNEI. CDR3 length equals 15 residues. CDR3 coding DNA: TGTGCCAGCAGTCAACTAGCGGGGGGCTACAATGAGCAGTTCTTC. Its protein is CASSQLAGGYNEQFF. The variable domain in full, completed from reference TRBV2 and TRBJ2-1, reads EPEVTQTPSHQVTQMGQEVILRCVPISNHLYFYWYRQILGQKVEFLVSFYNNEISEKSEIFDDQFSVERPDGSNFTLKIRSTKLEDSAMYFCASSQLAGGYNEQFFGPGTRLTVL.

The CDR3 loop is CASRPYGLKNIQYF. The DNA for the CDR3 is TGTGCCAGCAGGCCGTACGGACTAAAAAACATTCAGTACTTC. The gene calls are TRBV6-5 and TRBJ2-4, with a weak D call TRBD2 (6 bases). Trimming removed 6 bases from V and 4 bases from J, with 13 bases in between. CDR1 MNHEY and CDR2 SVGAGI come from the germline V gene. The CDR3 is 14 residues long.

This chain links TRBV3-1 (or the pseudogene TRBV3-2) with TRBJ1-5, with a weak D call TRBD1 (6 bases). Germline CDR1 and CDR2: LGHDT and YNNKEL (reference sequence). The CDR3 runs 15 residues. Deletions cut 2 bases from V and 5 bases from J, with 13 bases between. The CDR3 nucleotides are TGTGCCAGCAGCCAAAGGGGGGGGAGGGATCAGCCCCAGCATTTT. This translates into CASSQRGGRDQPQHF.

V is TRBV5-1 and J is TRBJ1-1; 9 bases agree with TRBD1. The CDR3 is 14 amino acids. Unmatched junction bases numbered 4, after V lost 3 bases and J lost 4 bases. From germline, CDR1 is SGHRS and CDR2 YFSETQ. The CDR3 is CASSWTGAGTEAFF. The DNA for the CDR3 is TGCGCCAGCAGCTGGACAGGGGCTGGCACTGAAGCTTTCTTT. Together with reference TRBV5-1 and TRBJ1-1, the CDR3 gives the full variable domain: KAGVTQTPRYLIKTRGQQVTLSCSPISGHRSVSWYQQTPGQGLQFLFEYFSETQRNKGNFPGRFSGRQFSNSRSEMNVSTLELGDSALYLCASSWTGAGTEAFFGQGTRLTVV.

The rearrangement links TRBV6-2 or TRBV6-3 to TRBJ2-7; 7 nucleotides line up with TRBD2. CDR3 size: 13 residues. CDR1 and CDR2 from the germline V gene are MNHEY and SVGEGT. V was pared by 8 bases and J by 1 base, with 5 bases of the junction left unmatched. The CDR3 is CASGPAGSYEQYV. In nucleotides, the CDR3 is TGTGCCAGCGGCCCAGCGGGGTCCTACGAGCAGTACGTC.

The V gene is TRBV28, the J gene TRBJ1-2; D not resolved. The CDR3 runs to 13 residues. Germline lookup yields CDR1 MDHEN and CDR2 SYDVKM. Trimming shortened V by 6 bases and J by 4 bases, and 12 bases separated the two germline ends. CDR3: CASSLTQAYGYTF. Here the CDR3 DNA reads TGTGCCAGCAGCTTAACTCAGGCCTATGGCTACACCTTC.

The chain has TRBV6-5 and TRBJ2-7, with 9 nucleotides matching TRBD1. This CDR3 region has 14 residues. V dropped 5 bases and J dropped 2; count of bases not matched to a gene: 4. CDR1 MNHEY and CDR2 SVGAGI come from the germline V gene. Written as DNA, the CDR3 is TGTGCCAGCAGTCAACAGGGGGCGGCCTACGAGCAGTACGTC. It encodes CASSQQGAAYEQYV.

The V call is TRBV2, the J call TRBJ1-6, with D possibly matching TRBD1 (5 bases). V was pared by 8 bases and J by 13 bases, with 15 bases between. Germline V gives CDR1 SNHLY, CDR2 FYNNEI. The CDR3 is 12 amino acids. The CDR3 DNA reads as TGTGCCAGCCGGGCAGGGCGCCTCCCCCTCCACTTT. Translated: CASRAGRLPLHF. Together with reference TRBV2 and TRBJ1-6, the CDR3 gives the full variable domain: EPEVTQTPSHQVTQMGQEVILRCVPISNHLYFYWYRQILGQKVEFLVSFYNNEISEKSEIFDDQFSVERPDGSNFTLKIRSTKLEDSAMYFCASRAGRLPLHFGNGTRLTVT.

In regard to this clone: Other nucleotide sequences in the sample specify the same CDR3. This CDR3 reads CASSQGYGYTF. The CDR3 DNA follows: TGTGCCAGCAGCCAGGGCTATGGCTACACCTTC. This chain joins TRBV14 and TRBJ1-2; D is uncertain. The V and J ends lost 3 bases and 4 bases respectively, with 3 bases between them. The CDR3 runs 11 residues. Per the germline V gene, CDR1 is SGHDN and CDR2 is FVKESK.

This chain uses TRBV7-2 with TRBJ2-1; TRBD2 is a possible D gene (6 bases). The V gene's germline CDR1 is SGHTA and CDR2 FQGNSA. The CDR3 spans 14 residues. V lost 8 bases and J 3 bases, leaving 14 bases between the germline ends. CDR3 nucleotides: TGTGCCAGCTTCCCGGGACTTTTCTACAATGAGCAGTTCTTC. Protein: CASFPGLFYNEQFF.

The rearrangement uses TRBV4-3 and TRBJ1-1; the D gene is possibly TRBD1 (5 bases). This CDR3 is 16 amino acids long. Germline-derived CDR1 and CDR2 are LGHNA and YSLEER. The germline V and J ends were trimmed by 0 bases and 6 bases, with 17 bases remaining between them. The chain's CDR3 is CASSQEYIQDIAEAFF. In DNA form, the CDR3 reads TGCGCCAGCAGCCAAGAATATATTCAGGACATAGCTGAAGCTTTCTTT.

This rearrangement joins TRBV7-8 to TRBJ1-1; a weak D match, TRBD1 (6 bases). This CDR3 has 15 amino acids. Germline lookup yields CDR1 SGHVS and CDR2 FQNEAQ. With 0 bases removed from V and 0 bases from J, the gap between germline ends came to 8 bases. In DNA form, the CDR3 reads TGTGCCAGCAGCTTAGCGCCAGGGGTGAACACTGAAGCTTTCTTT. It codes for CASSLAPGVNTEAFF.

This clone appeared a single time. The rearrangement joins TRBV28 to TRBJ2-2; D might be TRBD1 (5 bases). Germline assignment: CDR1 MDHEN and CDR2 SYDVKM. V gave up 7 bases and J gave up 1 base, with 10 bases separating them. The CDR3 consists of 14 residues. In DNA, the CDR3 is TGTGCCAGCATCGCCGGACAGAACACCGGGGAGCTGTTTTTT. Translation gives CASIAGQNTGELFF.

CDR3 nucleotide sequence: TGCGCCAGCAGACAGGACAAGAACACCGGGGAGCTGTTTTTT. This encodes CASRQDKNTGELFF. The chain links TRBV4-3 to TRBJ2-2, with a tentative D call TRBD1 (5 bases). CDR1 is LGHNA and CDR2 is YSLEER in the germline V gene. The CDR3 runs 14 residues. With 6 bases removed from V and 1 base from J, the gap between germline ends came to 9 bases.